In its sample, the clone carrying this T cell receptor (beta chain) was seen once. Sequencing used immunoSEQ multiplex PCR; TCRdb keeps in-frame clones, though not all of them. The sample includes roughly 140,000 clones, around 84% of them seen just once. The data belong to a study of blood T cell repertoires in COVID-19. Overall study context: Donors in the United States, Italy and Spain gave samples during acute or convalescent COVID-19. In each case, the material was cDNA or gDNA derived from T cells, B-cell-depleted T cells, or PBMCs.

The germline gives CDR1 WSHSY, CDR2 SAAADI. J was trimmed by 5 bases and V by 7 bases; bases with no gene match: 15. The CDR3 extends over 16 amino acids. Participant ages covered roughly 18 to 89 years across some 25 US areas. Symptom resolution, clearance, or two negative PCRs marked the recovered donors of Cohort 3. The source of this sequence is a man aged 50 to 59 who had recovered from COVID-19. This rearrangement joins TRBV10-2 to TRBJ2-5; 8 nucleotides match TRBD1. The material sequenced was PBMCs or T cells enriched from blood (not recorded which). CDR3: CASNPAGGEILETQYF. The CDR3 bases are TGCGCCAGCAACCCCGCAGGGGGCGAGATTTTGGAGACCCAGTACTTC.